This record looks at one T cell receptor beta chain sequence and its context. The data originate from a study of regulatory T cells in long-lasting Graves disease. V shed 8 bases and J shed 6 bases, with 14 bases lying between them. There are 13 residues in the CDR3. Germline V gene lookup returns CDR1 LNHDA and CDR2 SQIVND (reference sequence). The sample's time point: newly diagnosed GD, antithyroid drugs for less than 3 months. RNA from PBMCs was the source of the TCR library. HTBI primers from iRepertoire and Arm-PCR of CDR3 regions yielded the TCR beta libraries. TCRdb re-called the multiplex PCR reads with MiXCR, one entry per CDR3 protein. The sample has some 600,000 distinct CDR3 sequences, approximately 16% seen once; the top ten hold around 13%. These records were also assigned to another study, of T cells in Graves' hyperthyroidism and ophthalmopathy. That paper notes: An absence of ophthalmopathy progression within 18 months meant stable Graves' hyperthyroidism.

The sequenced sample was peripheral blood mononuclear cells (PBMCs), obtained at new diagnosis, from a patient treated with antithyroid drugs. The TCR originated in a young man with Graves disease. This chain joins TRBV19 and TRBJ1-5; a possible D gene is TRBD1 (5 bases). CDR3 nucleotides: TGTGCCAGTGGGGGGGGGAAAAGTCAGCCCCAGCATTTT. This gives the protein CASGGGKSQPQHF.